This T cell receptor beta chain was obtained from a study of T-cell reconstitution after alpha-beta-depleted transplantation in children. Study observations and caveats: The authors attributed T-cell counts and diversity one year after transplant mostly to newly produced T cells. Surviving recipient cells, namely T cells and thymic progenitors, were the source of high day-60 TCRbeta diversity in some patients. Approximately two months post-transplant, alpha-beta T cells reportedly originated from several hundred expanded graft clones.

During its preparation, the TCRbeta library received unique molecular identifiers. Each CDR3 protein is one row after TCRdb ran MiXCR on the PCR reads. The sample holds about 980,000 distinct CDR3 sequences, roughly 31% seen once. At least ten counts were recorded for this clonotype. No antigen is known for it. This sample comprised PBMCs, mostly from graft donor cells, obtained 360 days after TCRalphabeta/CD19-depleted stem cell transplant. The source is a boy in the first two years of life who had a stem cell transplant for SCID, so the T cells may come from the graft donor.

The CDR3 sequence: CASSPGLGEQYF. The CDR3 nucleotides are TGTGCCAGCTCACCAGGTTTAGGCGAGCAGTACTTC. This chain links TRBV18 with TRBJ2-7; D not certain. There are 12 residues in the CDR3. CDR1 is KGHSH, CDR2 LQKENI, per germline. Trimming left V 2 bases short and J 6 bases short, with 8 bases between.